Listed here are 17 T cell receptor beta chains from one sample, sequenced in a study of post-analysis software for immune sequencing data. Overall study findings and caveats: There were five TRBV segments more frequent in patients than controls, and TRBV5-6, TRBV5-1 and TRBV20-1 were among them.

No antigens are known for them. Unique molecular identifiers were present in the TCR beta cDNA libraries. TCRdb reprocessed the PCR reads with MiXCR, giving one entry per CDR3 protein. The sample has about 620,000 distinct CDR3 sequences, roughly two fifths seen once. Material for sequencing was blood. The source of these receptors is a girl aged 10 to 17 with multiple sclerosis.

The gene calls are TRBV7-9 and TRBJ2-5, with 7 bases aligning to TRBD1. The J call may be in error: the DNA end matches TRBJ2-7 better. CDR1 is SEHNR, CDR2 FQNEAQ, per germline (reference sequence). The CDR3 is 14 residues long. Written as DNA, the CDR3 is TGTGCCAGCAGCTTAGGGGACAGCGGCGACGAGCAGTACTTC. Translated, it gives CASSLGDSGDEQYF.

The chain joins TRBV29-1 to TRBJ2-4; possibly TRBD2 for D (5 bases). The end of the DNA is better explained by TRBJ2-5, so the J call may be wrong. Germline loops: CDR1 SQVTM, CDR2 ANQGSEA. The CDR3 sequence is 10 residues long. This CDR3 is CSGGKETQYF. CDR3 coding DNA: TGCAGCGGAGGGAAAGAGACCCAGTACTTC.

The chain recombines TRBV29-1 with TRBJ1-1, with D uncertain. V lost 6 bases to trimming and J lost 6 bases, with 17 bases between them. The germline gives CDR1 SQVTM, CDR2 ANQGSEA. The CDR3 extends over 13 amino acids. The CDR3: CSVGGFSTPEAFF. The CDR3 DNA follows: TGCAGCGTGGGTGGATTTTCCACTCCTGAAGCTTTCTTT. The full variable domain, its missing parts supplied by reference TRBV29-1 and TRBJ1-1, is SAVISQKPSRDICQRGTSLTIQCQVDSQVTMMFWYRQQPGQSLTLIATANQGSEATYESGFVIDKFPISRPNLTFSTLTVSNMSPEDSSIYLCSVGGFSTPEAFFGQGTRLTVV.

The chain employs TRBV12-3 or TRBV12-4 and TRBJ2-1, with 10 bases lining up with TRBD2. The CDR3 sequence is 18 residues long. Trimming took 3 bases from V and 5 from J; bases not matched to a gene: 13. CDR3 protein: CASSFYGLAGVGHNEQFF. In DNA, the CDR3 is TGTGCCAGCAGTTTCTACGGGCTAGCGGGAGTGGGGCACAATGAGCAGTTCTTC.

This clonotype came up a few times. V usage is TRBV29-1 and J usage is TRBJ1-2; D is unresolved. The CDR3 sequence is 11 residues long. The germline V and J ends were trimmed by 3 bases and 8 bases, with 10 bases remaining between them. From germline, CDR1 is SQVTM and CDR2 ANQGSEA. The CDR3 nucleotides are TGCAGCGTTGACGGCAGACGCGGCTACACCTTC. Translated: CSVDGRRGYTF.

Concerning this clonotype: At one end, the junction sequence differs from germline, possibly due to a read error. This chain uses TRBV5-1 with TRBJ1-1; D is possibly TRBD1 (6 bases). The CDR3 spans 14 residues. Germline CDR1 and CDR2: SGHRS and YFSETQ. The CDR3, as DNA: TGTGCCAGCAGTTTGGACAGTCTGAACACTGAAGCTTTCTTT. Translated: CASSLDSLNTEAFF.

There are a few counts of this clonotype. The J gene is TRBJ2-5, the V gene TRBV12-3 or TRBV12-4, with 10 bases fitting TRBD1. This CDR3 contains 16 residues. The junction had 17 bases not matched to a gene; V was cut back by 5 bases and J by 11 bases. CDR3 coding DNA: TGTGCCAGCAGTCGCCCGAACCGGGACAGGGGAAGGAGGCAGTACTTC. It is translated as CASSRPNRDRGRRQYF.

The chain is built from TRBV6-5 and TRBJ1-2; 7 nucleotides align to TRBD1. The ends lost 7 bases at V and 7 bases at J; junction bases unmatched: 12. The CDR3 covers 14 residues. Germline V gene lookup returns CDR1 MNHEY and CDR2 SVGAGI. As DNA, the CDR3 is TGTGCCAGCACGTCCCAGGGGGGTGCATCTGGCTACACCTTC. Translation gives CASTSQGGASGYTF.

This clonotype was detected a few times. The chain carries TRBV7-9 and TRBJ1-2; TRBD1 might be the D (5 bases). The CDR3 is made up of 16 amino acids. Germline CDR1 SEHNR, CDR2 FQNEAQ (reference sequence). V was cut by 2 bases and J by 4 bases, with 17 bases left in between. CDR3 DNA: TGTGCCAGCAGCTTAAATAATCAGGGTTGGGCCTATGGCTACACCTTC. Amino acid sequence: CASSLNNQGWAYGYTF.

The CDR3 protein is CASSKGHRGYEQYF. In DNA, the CDR3 is TGTGCCAGCAGCAAGGGACACCGGGGGTACGAGCAGTACTTC. This chain links TRBV11-2 with TRBJ2-7, with D perhaps TRBD1 or TRBD2 (6 bases each). Looked up from germline, CDR1 is SGHAT and CDR2 is FQNNGV. The V end was cut by 5 bases, the J end by 4 bases, with 15 bases between. The CDR3 sequence is 14 residues long.

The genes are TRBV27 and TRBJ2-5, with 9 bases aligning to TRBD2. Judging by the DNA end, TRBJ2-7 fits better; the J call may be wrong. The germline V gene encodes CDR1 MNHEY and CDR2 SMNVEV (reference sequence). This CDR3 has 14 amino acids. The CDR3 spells CASSLGGGATEQYF. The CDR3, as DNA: TGTGCCAGCAGTTTGGGCGGGGGGGCCACCGAGCAGTACTTC.

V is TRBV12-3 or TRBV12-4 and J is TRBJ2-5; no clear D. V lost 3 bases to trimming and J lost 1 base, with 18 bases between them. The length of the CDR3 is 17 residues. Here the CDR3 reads CASSFTGLGEAQETQYF. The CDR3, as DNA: TGTGCCAGCAGTTTTACTGGGCTCGGCGAGGCCCAAGAGACCCAGTACTTC.

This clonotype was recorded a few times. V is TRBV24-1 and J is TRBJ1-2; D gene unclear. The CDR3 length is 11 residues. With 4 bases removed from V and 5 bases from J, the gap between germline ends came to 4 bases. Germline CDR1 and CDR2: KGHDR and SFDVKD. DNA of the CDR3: TGTGCCACCAGTGACCAGTATGGCTACACCTTC. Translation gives CATSDQYGYTF.

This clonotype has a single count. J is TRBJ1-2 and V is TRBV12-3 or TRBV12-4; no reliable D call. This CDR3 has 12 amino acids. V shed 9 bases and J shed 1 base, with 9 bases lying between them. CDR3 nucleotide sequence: TGTGCCAGTACGCGGCTTAACTATGGCTACACCTTC. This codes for CASTRLNYGYTF.

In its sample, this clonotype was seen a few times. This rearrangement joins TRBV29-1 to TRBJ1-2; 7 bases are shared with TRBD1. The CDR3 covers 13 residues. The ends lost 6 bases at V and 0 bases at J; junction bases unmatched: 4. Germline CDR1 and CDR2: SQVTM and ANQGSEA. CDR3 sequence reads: CSVRDSTNYGYTF. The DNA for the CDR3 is TGCAGCGTCAGGGACAGTACTAACTATGGCTACACCTTC.

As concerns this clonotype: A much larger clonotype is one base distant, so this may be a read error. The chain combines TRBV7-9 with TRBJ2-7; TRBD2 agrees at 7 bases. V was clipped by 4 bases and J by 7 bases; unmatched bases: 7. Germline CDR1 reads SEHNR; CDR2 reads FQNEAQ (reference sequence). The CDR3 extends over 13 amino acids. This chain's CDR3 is CASSSEGGNEQYF. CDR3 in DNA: TGTGCCAGCAGCTCGGAGGGAGGGAATGAGCAGTACTTC.

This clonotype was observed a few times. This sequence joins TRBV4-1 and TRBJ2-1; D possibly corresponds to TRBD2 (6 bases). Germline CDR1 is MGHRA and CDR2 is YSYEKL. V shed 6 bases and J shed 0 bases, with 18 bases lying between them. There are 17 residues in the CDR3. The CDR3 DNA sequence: TGCGCCAGCAGTCCGATAGGGAGGCGGAGCTCCTACAATGAGCAGTTCTTC. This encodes CASSPIGRRSSYNEQFF.